This entry describes one TCR beta chain. The target antigen is unknown. The treatment: approximately nine-day PBMC culture with coronavirus spike peptide pools or control peptides (ViraFEST assay). The data belong to a study of vaccination and CD4 T cells after COVID-19. Notes on the study in general: Median SARS-CoV-2-reactive clonotype numbers rose nonsignificantly, about 20 to 38. Convalescent patients had a median about 90% of reactive clones appearing only post-vaccination.

Germline lookup yields CDR1 LNHDA and CDR2 SQIVND (reference sequence). This CDR3 region has 15 residues. V lost 6 bases, J lost 2 bases, and 7 bases stayed unmatched. Sequencing of the DNA from cultured CD4+ T cells was carried out with the Oncomine TCR Beta short-read assay. One entry per CDR3 protein results from TCRdb running MiXCR on the PCR reads. The sample holds around 10,000 distinct CDR3 sequences, around 40% seen once. This TCR came from a human donor who had recovered from COVID-19. The rearrangement links TRBV19 to TRBJ2-7, with 10 bases identical to TRBD2. The sequencing input was CD4+ T cells from blood, cultured in vitro. CDR3 in amino acids: CASRRGLAETYEQYF. CDR3 in DNA: TGTGCCAGTAGGCGAGGACTAGCGGAAACCTACGAGCAGTACTTC.